This is a list of T cell receptor beta chains from one sample in a study of blood T cell repertoires in COVID-19. Sequencing was performed with immunoSEQ multiplex PCR; in TCRdb, only in-frame clones are kept and a portion is missing. The top ten clones hold 1.5% to 2% of a sample with 100,000 to 150,000 clones, roughly 69% of them seen once. The sequencing sample was made of peripheral blood. The receptors were gathered from a woman in her seventies with acute or convalescent COVID-19. CDR3s include the opening cysteine and the closing phenylalanine or tryptophan. D genes are given only for firm matches. The size field is filled for only some rows; it gives once, few, many or a size class.

>TRBV6-5|-|TRBJ1-3|TRBD1
TGTGCCACTATGGGACAGCTAGGAAACACCATATATTTT
CATMGQLGNTIYF
>TRBV28|-|TRBJ1-2|TRBD1
TGTGCCAGCAACAGGGGCCATGGCTACACCTTC
CASNRGHGYTF
>TRBV6-1|-|TRBJ1-2|TRBD1
TGTGCCAGCAGTGAAGCATCGGCAGGGGGATCGAAAGGGAGTGGCTACACCTTC
CASSEASAGGSKGSGYTF
>TRBV2|-|TRBJ2-1|-
TGTGCCAGCAGTGTGGAGGGAAGAGGGTCCAATGAGCAGTTCTTC
CASSVEGRGSNEQFF
>TRBV19|few|TRBJ2-1|TRBD2
TGTGCCAGTAGTTTTCAGCGGGGGGGCTCGTGGGAGCAGTTCTTC
CASSFQRGGSWEQFF
>TRBV3-1/TRBV3-2|-|TRBJ1-6|-
TGTGCCAGCAGCCAAGGGGCAGGGCTCTCACCCCTCCACTTT
CASSQGAGLSPLHF
>TRBV29-1|few|TRBJ1-1|TRBD1
TGCAGCGTTGTTCGGGACAGTCGGAGAACTGAAGCTTTCTTT
CSVVRDSRRTEAFF
>TRBV4-3|-|TRBJ2-1|TRBD2
TGCGCCAGCAGCCAAGACTGGGGACTAGCGGGGGGCCAACTTACCCTATTCTTC
CASSQDWGLAGGQLTLFF
>TRBV5-1|few|TRBJ2-1|-
TGCGCCAGCAGCTCGGAGTTGGGCTCCTACAATGAGCAGTTCTTC
CASSSELGSYNEQFF
>TRBV28|many|TRBJ1-5|-
TGTGCCAGCAAGTCCCCCCGAGGGACCCAGCATTTT
CASKSPRGTQHF
>TRBV2|-|TRBJ1-4|TRBD1
TGTGCCAGCAGTGGAGCGCAGACAGGGAATGAAAAACTGTTTTTT
CASSGAQTGNEKLFF
>TRBV4-1|-|TRBJ2-1|TRBD2
TGCGCCAGCGCGAGGCGGGAGGGCGATAACAATGAGCAGTTCTTC
CASARREGDNNEQFF
>TRBV5-4|-|TRBJ2-7|-
TGTGCCAGCAGCTTGGCCGAGGGCTACGAGCAGTACTTC
CASSLAEGYEQYF
>TRBV27|-|TRBJ2-7|TRBD2
TGTGCCAGCAGTCCTGCCGGGACTAGCTACGAGCAGTACTTC
CASSPAGTSYEQYF
>TRBV30|few|TRBJ1-1|TRBD1
TGTGCCTGGGTCTGGGACAGTTTTAACACTGAAGCTTTCTTT
CAWVWDSFNTEAFF
>TRBV4-1|-|TRBJ1-2|-
TGCGCCAGCAGCCAAGAGGTATCCAGGAGAGGGTATGGCTACACCTTC
CASSQEVSRRGYGYTF
>TRBV3-1/TRBV3-2|-|TRBJ2-2|TRBD2
TGTGCCAGCAGCCCCCATGGACTAGCGGTAACCGGGGAGCTGTTTTTT
CASSPHGLAVTGELFF
>TRBV10-3|-|TRBJ2-7|TRBD2
TGTGCCATCGGACCTCTAGCGGGGGGTTACGAGCAGTACTTC
CAIGPLAGGYEQYF
>TRBV6-5|-|TRBJ1-1|-
TGTGCCAGCAGCGGGCAGGGTGTGACCGCTGAAGCTTTCTTT
CASSGQGVTAEAFF
>TRBV11-2|many|TRBJ2-7|TRBD2
TGTGCCAGCAGCTTATCCTCCGTAGCGGGAGGGTACGAGCAGTACTTC
CASSLSSVAGGYEQYF
>TRBV5-4|once|TRBJ1-3|TRBD1
TGTGCCAGCAGCTCGGGACAGGGGTTTGGAAACACCATATATTTT
CASSSGQGFGNTIYF
>TRBV12-3/TRBV12-4|few|TRBJ1-5|-
TGTGCCAGCAGTTTACAGGGTAGTCAGCCCCAGCATTTT
CASSLQGSQPQHF
>TRBV30|-|TRBJ1-2|-
TGTGCCTGGAGTGTAAATAGGGGCTATGGCTACACCTTC
CAWSVNRGYGYTF
>TRBV19|-|TRBJ1-5|TRBD1
TGTGCCAGTAGTGGACAGGGGGATCAGCCCCAGCATTTT
CASSGQGDQPQHF
>TRBV11-1|-|TRBJ2-7|-
TGTGCCAGCAGCTGGTCAGGGACCTACGAGCAGTACTTC
CASSWSGTYEQYF
>TRBV25-1|once|TRBJ2-2|-
TGTGCCAGCAGTGGACCAGGGGACACCGGGGAGCTGTTTTTT
CASSGPGDTGELFF
>TRBV6-5|-|TRBJ1-6|TRBD1
TGTGCCAGCAACAGGGGGAATTCACCCCTCCACTTT
CASNRGNSPLHF
>TRBV30|-|TRBJ1-6|-
TGTGCCTGGAGGTCAGGGATTAATTCACCCCTCCACTTT
CAWRSGINSPLHF
>TRBV12-3/TRBV12-4|-|TRBJ2-2|-
TGTGCCAGCACCTTTACCGGGGAGCTGTTTTTT
CASTFTGELFF
>TRBV7-9|-|TRBJ2-3|TRBD1
TGTGCCAGCAGCCCAAACCTACAGGGGGCAGATACGCAGTATTTT
CASSPNLQGADTQYF
>TRBV19|-|TRBJ2-3|TRBD2
TGTGCCAGTAGTATACTAGCGGGAGGAGATGATACGCAGTATTTT
CASSILAGGDDTQYF
>TRBV6-5|-|TRBJ2-5|-
TGTGCCAGCAGACGACAGGTCAAAGAGACCCAGTACTTC
CASRRQVKETQYF
>TRBV6-2/TRBV6-3|-|TRBJ1-1|-
TGTGCCAGCAGTTACGTCTCGGGGGTTCGGGCGAACACTGAAGCTTTCTTT
CASSYVSGVRANTEAFF
>TRBV20-1|-|TRBJ2-7|-
TGCAGTGCTTTTAGTAGCTACGAGCAGTACTTC
CSAFSSYEQYF
>TRBV5-6|once|TRBJ2-1|TRBD2
TGTGCCAGCAACCCCCGGACTAGCCCTTACAATGAGCAGTTCTTC
CASNPRTSPYNEQFF
>TRBV19|-|TRBJ2-1|TRBD2
TGTGCCAGTCTTCACGGGAGGTACAATGAGCAGTTCTTC
CASLHGRYNEQFF
>TRBV7-2|few|TRBJ1-2|TRBD1
TGTGCCAGCAGCTTAGCAGGGGCGACAGGGCAGGGTGGCTACACCTTC
CASSLAGATGQGGYTF
>TRBV5-1|-|TRBJ1-3|TRBD1
TGCGCCAGCAGCCGCTTAGGGGGCACTGGAAACACCATATATTTT
CASSRLGGTGNTIYF
>TRBV5-6|-|TRBJ2-1|TRBD2
TGTGCCAGCAGCCCCGGGGCTAGCGGGTACAATGAGCAGTTCTTC
CASSPGASGYNEQFF
>TRBV19|-|TRBJ1-5|-
TGTGCCAGTAAACCAGGGTGGGGCAATCAGCCCCAGCATTTT
CASKPGWGNQPQHF
>TRBV23-1|-|TRBJ2-6|-
TGCGCCAGCAGTCAGGTCAGGGCTACCCTTCAACCTCCTGGGGCCAACGTCCTGACTTTC
CASSQVRATLQPPGANVLTF
>TRBV14|-|TRBJ2-2|-
TGTGCCAGCAGCTCCACATTGAACACCGGGGAGCTGTTTTTT
CASSSTLNTGELFF
>TRBV5-1|-|TRBJ2-2|-
TGCGCCAGCAGCTTGAATTTCGCAGACACCGGGGAGCTGTTTTTT
CASSLNFADTGELFF